The 29 T cell receptor beta chains below come from one sample, sequenced in a study of cytomegalovirus exposure and HLA in healthy donors. Researchers ran the PCR with 60 Vbeta and 13 Jbeta primers. Assay used: immunoSEQ multiplex PCR; TCRdb lists only in-frame clones, some missing. The sample includes approximately 130,000 clones, 70% to 75% seen only once; the top ten take under 3.5%. Specimen: PBMCs. The source of these receptors is a man aged 30 to 39 in good health and CMV-seronegative.

The V gene is TRBV7-6, the J gene TRBJ2-7, with 12 bases identical to TRBD2. The CDR3 covers 17 residues. V lost 5 bases to trimming and J lost 2 bases; unmatched junction nucleotides: 10. The V gene's germline CDR1 is SGHVS and CDR2 FNYEAQ. CDR3 nucleotide sequence: TGTGCCAGCAGCGCTGGACTAGCGGGACCGAAACCCTACGAGCAGTACTTC. Its translation: CASSAGLAGPKPYEQYF.

The chain combines TRBV9 with TRBJ1-1, with D unclear. Germline-derived CDR1 and CDR2 are SGDLS and YYNGEE. The CDR3 has 14 residues. V lost 0 bases to trimming and J lost 4 bases, with 10 bases between them. The CDR3 DNA sequence: TGTGCCAGCAGCGTAGGGCAGGAAATCACTGAAGCTTTCTTT. This encodes CASSVGQEITEAFF.

The rearrangement joins TRBV2 to TRBJ2-3; possibly TRBD1 for D (6 bases). Trimming cost V 7 bases and J 3 bases, with 11 bases left between them. The CDR3 is made up of 13 amino acids. The germline CDR1 and CDR2 sequences are SNHLY and FYNNEI. The CDR3 spells CASIRGQTDTQYF. The CDR3 coding sequence is TGTGCCAGCATTCGGGGACAAACAGATACGCAGTATTTT.

The genes are TRBV7-2 and TRBJ2-2, with a weak D call TRBD2 (6 bases). This CDR3 has 16 residues. In germline, CDR1 is SGHTA, CDR2 FQGNSA. V was cut by 7 bases and J by 8 bases, with 23 bases left in between. The CDR3: CASTQEGGDRMGELFF. As DNA, the CDR3 is TGTGCCAGCACCCAGGAAGGCGGGGATAGAATGGGGGAGCTGTTTTTT.

This clone was counted a few times. The V and J genes are TRBV14 and TRBJ2-1, with a weak D call TRBD1 (6 bases). Trimming removed 2 bases from V and 5 bases from J, with 7 bases in between. The CDR3 totals 13 residues. In germline, CDR1 is SGHDN, CDR2 FVKESK. CDR3 sequence reads: CASSQNRDNEQFF. CDR3 coding DNA: TGTGCCAGCAGCCAAAACAGGGACAATGAGCAGTTCTTC.

The V and J genes are TRBV30 and TRBJ1-5; D is unclear. This CDR3 comprises 14 residues. CDR1 and CDR2 (germline): GTSNPN, SVGIG (reference sequence). The V end was cut by 3 bases, the J end by 3 bases, with 12 bases between. CDR3 DNA sequence: TGTGCCTGGAGCCCTGGACTACTCAATCAGCCCCAGCATTTT. Amino acid sequence: CAWSPGLLNQPQHF. The full variable domain, with the rest looked up from reference TRBV30 and TRBJ1-5, is SQTIHQWPATLVQPVGSPLSLECTVEGTSNPNLYWYRQAAGRGLQLLFYSVGIGQISSEVPQNLSASRPQDRQFILSSKKLLLSDSGFYLCAWSPGLLNQPQHFGDGTRLSIL.

This clone was seen only a few times. CDR3 sequence reads: CASSSGVEQFF. In DNA form, the CDR3 reads TGTGCCAGCAGCTCGGGAGTCGAGCAGTTCTTC. The chain couples TRBV5-6 to TRBJ2-1, with D maybe TRBD2 (6 bases). CDR3 size: 11 residues. Germline V gene lookup returns CDR1 SGHDT and CDR2 YYEEEE. Trimming stripped 3 bases from V and 10 bases from J, with 8 bases between.

The chain carries TRBV7-6 and TRBJ2-3; 10 bases fit TRBD2. Germline trimming cut 2 bases from V and 1 base from J; bases unmatched to any gene: 3. There are 16 residues in the CDR3. Germline V gene sequence: CDR1 SGHVS, CDR2 FNYEAQ. CDR3 residues: CASSLMSGGGTDTQYF. The CDR3 coding sequence is TGTGCCAGCAGCTTAATGAGCGGGGGGGGCACAGATACGCAGTATTTT.

The chain uses TRBV5-1 and TRBJ1-1; no reliable D call. Per the germline V gene, CDR1 is SGHRS and CDR2 is YFSETQ. V lost 4 bases and J lost 1, with 8 bases in between. The CDR3 extends over 13 amino acids. CDR3 in amino acids: CASSLLTNTEAFF. Written as DNA, the CDR3 is TGCGCCAGCAGCCTTCTAACGAACACTGAAGCTTTCTTT.

This clone appeared once. The chain uses TRBV5-1 and TRBJ1-4, with D possibly being TRBD1 (5 bases). The CDR3 covers 16 residues. The germline V gene has CDR1 SGHRS and CDR2 YFSETQ. V was shortened by 3 bases and J by 8 bases, with 20 bases between the two germline ends. The CDR3 DNA reads TGCGCCAGCAGCTGGGGCACGGGACTTTCATCCGAAAAACTGTTTTTT. It encodes CASSWGTGLSSEKLFF.

This clone turned up a few times. Here the CDR3 reads CASSQDLQGYEQYF. In DNA form, the CDR3 reads TGCGCCAGCAGCCAAGATCTACAGGGTTACGAGCAGTACTTC. The chain employs TRBV4-3 and TRBJ2-7; D is possibly TRBD1 (6 bases). Trimming took 0 bases from V and 4 from J, leaving 10 bases between them. The germline V gene has CDR1 LGHNA and CDR2 YSLEER. The CDR3 runs to 14 residues.

This rearrangement joins TRBV7-6 to TRBJ2-7; D is ambiguous. In germline, CDR1 is SGHVS, CDR2 FNYEAQ. The V gene lost 2 bases and the J gene lost 2 bases, with 13 bases spanning the gap. This CDR3 has 15 residues. The CDR3 is CASSLKAMSPYEQYF. The CDR3 nucleotides are TGTGCCAGCAGCTTAAAAGCAATGAGCCCCTACGAGCAGTACTTC.

This sequence joins TRBV30 and TRBJ2-1, with D perhaps matching TRBD2 (5 bases). Trimming removed 4 bases from V and 2 bases from J, with 12 bases in between. Germline V CDR1 and CDR2: GTSNPN, SVGIG (reference sequence). This CDR3 has 14 amino acids. The CDR3 nucleotides are TGTGCCTGGAAAGAGGGAGAGCCCTACAATGAGCAGTTCTTC. It specifies CAWKEGEPYNEQFF.

This chain uses TRBV25-1 with TRBJ2-7, with 12 bases identical to TRBD2. The CDR3 runs 14 residues. Germline values: CDR1 MGHDK, CDR2 SYGVNS. V lost 4 bases, J lost 5 bases, and 3 bases stayed unmatched. The CDR3 nucleotides read TGTGCCAGCAGTGGGACTAGCGGGGTACACGAGCAGTACTTC. Protein: CASSGTSGVHEQYF.

Here the CDR3 reads CASHRHPEKLFF. The CDR3 region has the DNA TGTGCCAGCCACAGGCATCCTGAAAAACTGTTTTTT. The chain employs TRBV5-8 and TRBJ1-4; possible D gene TRBD1, 5 bases. This CDR3 comprises 12 residues. Germline CDR1 and CDR2: SGHTS and YDEGEE. The V end lost 7 bases, the J end lost 7 bases, and 11 bases lay between the germline ends.

CDR3 sequence: CASSQRDHNEQFF. In nucleotides, the CDR3 is TGTGCCAGCAGCCAGCGGGACCACAATGAGCAGTTCTTC. This chain links TRBV7-9 with TRBJ2-1, with 7 positions matching TRBD2. Trimming took 5 bases from V and 5 from J; bases not matched to a gene: 3. The CDR3 length is 13 residues. The germline V gene has CDR1 SEHNR and CDR2 FQNEAQ (reference sequence).

The rearrangement joins TRBV27 to TRBJ2-3; possible D gene TRBD1, 7 bases. The CDR3 sequence is 15 residues long. Germline CDR1 and CDR2: MNHEY and SMNVEV (reference sequence). V gave up 0 bases and J gave up 6 bases, with 13 bases separating them. CDR3 amino acids: CASSLSAGGGDTQYF. The CDR3 coding sequence is TGTGCCAGCAGTTTATCAGCAGGGGGAGGTGATACGCAGTATTTT.

CDR3 sequence (DNA): TGTGCCAGTAGTCACAACACGGCGGGGGCCTACGAGCAGTACTTC. Amino acids: CASSHNTAGAYEQYF. The gene calls are TRBV19 and TRBJ2-7; 7 bases match TRBD2. CDR1 and CDR2 from the germline V gene are LNHDA and SQIVND (reference sequence). CDR3 length: 15 amino acids. V was clipped by 5 bases and J by 2 bases; unmatched bases: 9.

This clone was detected a few times. CDR3 sequence (DNA): TGCAGCGCCGGACACCTAATAGAGAACACTGAAGCTTTCTTT. This encodes CSAGHLIENTEAFF. The gene calls are TRBV29-1 and TRBJ1-1, with a possible D match to TRBD1 (5 bases). The CDR3 covers 14 residues. Trimming took 7 bases from V and 1 from J, leaving 16 bases between them. From germline, CDR1 is SQVTM and CDR2 ANQGSEA.

The genes are TRBV30 and TRBJ2-3; the match to TRBD2 covers 9 bases. Unmatched junction bases numbered 16, after V lost 0 bases and J lost 3 bases. This CDR3 has 19 amino acids. Germline assignment: CDR1 GTSNPN and CDR2 SVGIG (reference sequence). The CDR3 region has the DNA TGTGCCTGGAGTGTTAAAGGAGGAGGGGCGGGAGGGCGGACAGATACGCAGTATTTT. The encoded protein is CAWSVKGGGAGGRTDTQYF.

The genes are TRBV13 and TRBJ1-2, with 8 bases matching TRBD1. The CDR3 extends over 14 amino acids. V lost 5 bases to trimming and J lost 8 bases; unmatched junction nucleotides: 10. Germline-derived CDR1 and CDR2 are PRHDT and FYEKMQ (reference sequence). The CDR3 DNA reads TGTGCCAGCAGCATCCGGGACAGGAGGCTCGGCTACACCTTC. Translating gives CASSIRDRRLGYTF.

The CDR3 here is CASRPHTDRGPKAFF. CDR3 bases: TGTGCCAGCAGACCTCACACCGACAGGGGCCCCAAAGCTTTCTTT. The chain has TRBV28 and TRBJ1-1; 8 bases map to TRBD1. With 6 bases clipped from V and 9 bases from J, the junction kept 15 bases outside the gene matches. Germline V lookup: CDR1 MDHEN, CDR2 SYDVKM. This CDR3 is built from 15 residues.

This clone occurred a few times. The V gene is TRBV25-1, the J gene TRBJ2-5; 7 bases are shared with TRBD2. CDR3 length: 13 residues. Germline V gene lookup returns CDR1 MGHDK and CDR2 SYGVNS. The J segment lost 4 bases and the V segment lost 1 base, leaving 0 bases of the junction unmatched. The CDR3 coding sequence is TGTGCCAGCAGTGAATGGGGGGGAGAGACCCAGTACTTC. Amino acids: CASSEWGGETQYF.

This rearrangement joins TRBV5-6 to TRBJ1-3, with TRBD1 as a possible D gene (6 bases). Deletions cut 1 base from V and 7 bases from J, with 9 bases between. Germline values: CDR1 SGHDT, CDR2 YYEEEE. The CDR3 is 13 amino acids. The CDR3 is CASSLTGLNTIYF. The DNA of the CDR3 is TGTGCCAGCAGCTTGACAGGGTTGAACACCATATATTTT.

The chain combines TRBV29-1 with TRBJ2-1, with 9 positions matching TRBD2. Looked up from germline, CDR1 is SQVTM and CDR2 is ANQGSEA. V lost 5 bases to trimming and J lost 5 bases; unmatched junction nucleotides: 7. There are 14 residues in the CDR3. The CDR3 nucleotides are TGCAGCGTTTTTGGACTAGCGTTCCACAATGAGCAGTTCTTC. Protein product: CSVFGLAFHNEQFF.

This chain uses TRBV7-3 with TRBJ1-1, with a tentative D call TRBD1 (6 bases). The ends were cut back, 2 bases at V and 3 bases at J, with 7 bases in the middle. The CDR3 is 13 residues long. Germline values: CDR1 SGHTA, CDR2 FQGTGA. Written as DNA, the CDR3 is TGTGCCAGCAGCTTAGCAGGGGACACTGAAGCTTTCTTT. Its protein product is CASSLAGDTEAFF.

The chain uses TRBV9 and TRBJ1-2; D not resolved. Germline-derived CDR1 and CDR2 are SGDLS and YYNGEE. The CDR3 is made up of 14 amino acids. V was pared by 0 bases and J by 4 bases, with 10 bases between. CDR3 region: CASSVGFRSYGYTF. In DNA form, the CDR3 reads TGTGCCAGCAGCGTAGGTTTCCGGAGCTATGGCTACACCTTC.

CDR3 sequence (DNA): TGTGCCACCCGCCCGATGGGACTAGGGGGTTCGGAGACCCAGTACTTC. Protein: CATRPMGLGGSETQYF. The rearrangement joins TRBV15 to TRBJ2-5; TRBD2 agrees at 8 bases. This CDR3 is 16 amino acids long. Germline loops: CDR1 LNHNV, CDR2 YYDKDF (reference sequence). J lost 5 bases, V lost 8 bases, and 16 bases had no gene match. The whole variable domain, filled in from reference TRBV15 and TRBJ2-5, reads DAMVIQNPRYQVTQFGKPVTLSCSQTLNHNVMYWYQQKSSQAPKLLFHYYDKDFNNEADTPDNFQSRRPNTSFCFLDIRSPGLGDTAMYLCATRPMGLGGSETQYFGPGTRLLVL.

J is TRBJ1-5 and V is TRBV28; D might be TRBD1 (5 bases). Germline values: CDR1 MDHEN, CDR2 SYDVKM. Trimming removed 8 bases at V and 2 bases at J, with 19 bases between. This CDR3 is built from 16 residues. In nucleotides, the CDR3 is TGTGCCAGCGATTTCCAAAATGGGGGGGGCAATCAGCCCCAGCATTTT. Its translation is CASDFQNGGGNQPQHF.